This T cell receptor beta chain was identified during a study of glioma-infiltrating T cells. TCR alpha and beta CDR3 regions were amplified from RNA using iRepertoire nested multiplex PCR. One-step reverse transcription and amplification started from around 100-400 ng of tissue mRNA or PBMC total RNA. MiXCR, applied by TCRdb to the multiplex PCR reads, yields one record per CDR3 protein. The sample has about 93,000 distinct CDR3 sequences, around 37% seen once. This clonotype was seen ten or more times. The antigen is undetermined. General study results and limits: Above-expected tissue-blood divergence occurred in all gliomas, most in low-grade ones. Tissue and blood shared very few CDR3 sequences.

The CDR3 length is 14 residues. CDR1 is SGHTA, CDR2 FQGNSA, per germline. V was shortened by 1 base and J by 3 bases, with 7 bases between the two germline ends. The specimen sequenced was glioma tissue, nonneoplastic brain tissue, or PBMCs (not recorded which). The chain carries TRBV7-2 and TRBJ1-5, with D uncertain. This clonotype was obtained from a human donor with low-grade glioma or glioblastoma, undergoing nonglioma brain surgery, or in good health (not recorded which). CDR3 protein: CASSLDRHNQPQHF. The DNA for the CDR3 is TGTGCCAGCAGCTTAGATCGCCACAATCAGCCCCAGCATTTT.